Each of the 26 T cell receptor beta chains below was sequenced from the same sample in a study of OX40 agonist ivuxolimab in advanced cancers. Libraries were prepared by immunoSEQ multiplex PCR; TCRdb keeps only in-frame clonotypes and omits some of them. The sample lists fewer than 95,000 clones; approximately 80% were seen once. The material sequenced was CD4+ or CD8+ T cells sorted from blood, taken in a trial of the OX40 agonist ivuxolimab. These receptors all stem from an adult with an advanced solid tumor such as melanoma, head and neck, liver or kidney cancer.

The chain uses TRBV28 and TRBJ1-2; a weak D match, TRBD1 (5 bases). V shed 3 bases and J shed 3 bases, with 17 bases lying between them. The CDR3 is 16 residues long. Per the germline V gene, CDR1 is MDHEN and CDR2 is SYDVKM. The DNA for the CDR3 is TGTGCCAGCAGTTTCCAGGGTGGGGGTTCCTACTATGGCTACACCTTC. It is translated as CASSFQGGGSYYGYTF.

This rearrangement joins TRBV7-3 to TRBJ2-1; TRBD2 agrees at 8 bases. Unmatched junction bases numbered 0, after V lost 2 bases and J lost 0 bases. The CDR3 is 15 residues long. CDR1 is SGHTA and CDR2 is FQGTGA in the germline V gene. The CDR3 protein is CASSLGTSSYNEQFF. DNA of the CDR3: TGTGCCAGCAGCTTAGGGACTAGCTCCTACAATGAGCAGTTCTTC. Drawing the rest from reference TRBV7-3 and TRBJ2-1, the complete variable domain is GAGVSQTPSNKVTEKGKYVELRCDPISGHTALYWYRQSLGQGPEFLIYFQGTGAADDSGLPNDRFFAVRPEGSVSTLKIQRTERGDSAVYLCASSLGTSSYNEQFFGPGTRLTVL.

The V and J genes are TRBV9 and TRBJ2-1, with 7 bases lining up with TRBD1. From germline, CDR1 is SGDLS and CDR2 YYNGEE. The CDR3 is 15 residues long. J lost 1 base, V lost 4 bases, and 5 bases had no gene match. CDR3 in amino acids: CASSTGTASYNEQFF. The CDR3 coding sequence is TGTGCCAGCAGCACCGGGACAGCTTCCTACAATGAGCAGTTCTTC.

This chain uses TRBV7-9 with TRBJ1-2, with 7 positions matching TRBD1. This CDR3 spans 15 amino acids. Germline V gives CDR1 SEHNR, CDR2 FQNEAQ (reference sequence). Trimming removed 5 bases from V and 1 base from J; junction bases left unmatched: 7. Written as DNA, the CDR3 is TGTGCCAGCAGCCCCTCCGGGACAGTTAACTATGGCTACACCTTC. It encodes CASSPSGTVNYGYTF. Full variable domain (remainder filled in from reference TRBV7-9 and TRBJ1-2): DTGVSQNPRHKITKRGQNVTFRCDPISEHNRLYWYRQTLGQGPEFLTYFQNEAQLEKSRLLSDRFSAERPKGSFSTLEIQRTEQGDSAMYLCASSPSGTVNYGYTFGSGTRLTVV.

V and J are TRBV15 and TRBJ2-7; weak D call: TRBD1 (6 bases). The V end was cut by 0 bases, the J end by 7 bases, with 16 bases between. CDR1 and CDR2 from the germline V gene are LNHNV and YYDKDF (reference sequence). This CDR3 is 15 amino acids long. CDR3 in amino acids: CATSRDFGGEKEQYF. CDR3 nucleotides: TGTGCCACCAGCAGAGATTTTGGGGGCGAGAAAGAGCAGTACTTC.

V usage is TRBV10-1 and J usage is TRBJ2-2; possible D gene TRBD1, 6 bases. V was shortened by 2 bases and J by 7 bases, with 11 bases between the two germline ends. Germline V gene data show CDR1 as WNHNN and CDR2 as SYGVQD (reference sequence). CDR3 length: 14 amino acids. The CDR3 DNA reads as TGCGCCAGCAGTGAGCCTCCAGGGGTCGGGGAGCTGTTTTTT. Translation: CASSEPPGVGELFF.

In its sample, this clone was seen a few times. The sample has other DNA sequences that encode this CDR3 too. In DNA form, the CDR3 reads TGTGCCAGCAGCCTGAGAGGAAATCAGCCCCAGCATTTT. Protein sequence: CASSLRGNQPQHF. The J gene is TRBJ1-5, the V gene TRBV7-2, with D uncertain. The V gene's germline CDR1 is SGHTA and CDR2 FQGNSA. This CDR3 has 13 amino acids. Trimming shortened V by 5 bases and J by 4 bases, and 9 bases separated the two germline ends.

The gene calls are TRBV5-1 and TRBJ1-2; D is possibly TRBD1 (6 bases). Germline V gene data show CDR1 as SGHRS and CDR2 as YFSETQ. The length of the CDR3 is 14 residues. Trimming removed 2 bases at V and 7 bases at J, with 15 bases between. CDR3 sequence reads: CASSLEGGTGGYTF. CDR3 DNA: TGCGCCAGCAGCTTAGAGGGGGGTACTGGTGGCTACACCTTC. The full variable domain, rest sourced from reference TRBV5-1 and TRBJ1-2, is KAGVTQTPRYLIKTRGQQVTLSCSPISGHRSVSWYQQTPGQGLQFLFEYFSETQRNKGNFPGRFSGRQFSNSRSEMNVSTLELGDSALYLCASSLEGGTGGYTFGSGTRLTVV.

The V call is TRBV7-3, the J call TRBJ2-3; TRBD2 matches at 11 bases. The germline CDR1 and CDR2 sequences are SGHTA and FQGTGA. This CDR3 spans 18 amino acids. V lost 5 bases, J lost 4 bases, and 14 bases stayed unmatched. The CDR3 DNA sequence: TGTGCCAGCAGCCCCGAGCGGGTAGCGGGAGGGCCGGCAGATACGCAGTATTTT. It encodes CASSPERVAGGPADTQYF.

The V gene is TRBV7-2, the J gene TRBJ1-5; 9 nucleotides line up with TRBD1. The ends lost 4 bases at V and 0 bases at J; junction bases unmatched: 4. CDR1 SGHTA and CDR2 FQGNSA come from the germline V gene. The CDR3 runs to 16 residues. The CDR3: CASSSQGAFSNQPQHF. CDR3 in DNA: TGTGCCAGCAGCTCACAGGGGGCCTTTAGCAATCAGCCCCAGCATTTT.

This chain joins TRBV5-5 and TRBJ2-1, with 10 bases lining up with TRBD1. CDR1 SGHKS and CDR2 YYEKEE come from the germline V gene (reference sequence). J gave up 1 base and V 4 bases, and 5 bases lay outside the gene matches. The CDR3 extends over 16 amino acids. In nucleotides, the CDR3 is TGTGCCAGCAGCCGGACAGGGGGAACGTCCTACAATGAGCAGTTCTTC. It codes for CASSRTGGTSYNEQFF.

The rearrangement uses TRBV5-5 and TRBJ1-5; possible D gene TRBD1, 5 bases. This CDR3 spans 16 amino acids. CDR1 and CDR2 (germline): SGHKS, YYEKEE (reference sequence). The germline V and J ends were trimmed by 0 bases and 6 bases, with 16 bases remaining between them. Here the CDR3 reads CASSLGFGPGPQPQHF. The CDR3 coding sequence is TGTGCCAGCAGCTTGGGTTTTGGTCCAGGGCCTCAGCCCCAGCATTTT.

This chain uses TRBV2 with TRBJ2-2, with D perhaps matching TRBD1 (5 bases). CDR1 SNHLY and CDR2 FYNNEI come from the germline V gene. The CDR3 extends over 14 amino acids. V gave up 6 bases and J gave up 2 bases, with 10 bases separating them. The CDR3 region is CASRRQINTGELFF. The CDR3 region has the DNA TGTGCCAGCAGACGACAGATAAACACCGGGGAGCTGTTTTTT.

The genes are TRBV5-1 and TRBJ2-5, with 9 bases that match TRBD2. Germline V lookup: CDR1 SGHRS, CDR2 YFSETQ. The trim removed 4 bases at V and 5 bases at J, leaving 15 bases unmatched. CDR3 length equals 17 residues. CDR3 sequence: CASSLSSRGGAGETQYF. The CDR3 bases are TGCGCCAGCAGCCTCTCCTCCCGCGGGGGGGCTGGGGAGACCCAGTACTTC. Supplemented by reference TRBV5-1 and TRBJ2-5, the full variable domain reads KAGVTQTPRYLIKTRGQQVTLSCSPISGHRSVSWYQQTPGQGLQFLFEYFSETQRNKGNFPGRFSGRQFSNSRSEMNVSTLELGDSALYLCASSLSSRGGAGETQYFGPGTRLLVL.

The gene calls are TRBV28 and TRBJ1-4; D is unclear. The CDR3 totals 17 residues. Germline V lookup: CDR1 MDHEN, CDR2 SYDVKM. Trimming shortened V by 3 bases and J by 2 bases, and 16 bases separated the two germline ends. The CDR3 sequence is CASSLVGGITTNEKLFF. In DNA, the CDR3 is TGTGCCAGCAGTTTGGTAGGAGGGATTACGACTAATGAAAAACTGTTTTTT.

The chain uses TRBV12-5 and TRBJ2-1, with D possibly being TRBD2 (5 bases). This CDR3 spans 17 amino acids. V gave up 4 bases and J gave up 7 bases, with 23 bases separating them. The germline V gene encodes CDR1 LGHNT and CDR2 FRNRAP. CDR3 amino acids: CASGSTLGGRGLNEQFF. CDR3 bases: TGTGCTAGTGGTTCGACCCTTGGCGGCCGCGGGCTTAATGAGCAGTTCTTC.

The V and J genes are TRBV5-6 and TRBJ2-5; the D is unclear. CDR1 and CDR2 from the germline V gene are SGHDT and YYEEEE. The CDR3 has 12 residues. The V end lost 1 base, the J end lost 5 bases, and 6 bases lay between the germline ends. The CDR3 DNA reads as TGTGCCAGCAGCTTGAGCTTGGAGACCCAGTACTTC. It yields the protein CASSLSLETQYF.

The rearrangement joins TRBV7-2 to TRBJ1-5; a possible D gene is TRBD1 (5 bases). V was pared by 0 bases and J by 4 bases, with 10 bases between. CDR3 length: 15 residues. Per germline, CDR1 SGHTA and CDR2 FQGNSA. For the CDR3, the DNA is TGTGCCAGCAGCTTAGCGGGGACTGAGAATCAGCCCCAGCATTTT. This codes for CASSLAGTENQPQHF.

V is TRBV5-1 and J is TRBJ2-6; 10 bases line up with TRBD1. The germline gives CDR1 SGHRS, CDR2 YFSETQ. The CDR3 spans 19 residues. Trimming cost V 4 bases and J 2 bases; bases outside gene matches: 12. The CDR3 coding sequence is TGCGCCAGCAGCGCCCCGGGACAGGGGATCAGTACTGGGGCCAACGTCCTGACTTTC. Translation: CASSAPGQGISTGANVLTF.

V and J are TRBV5-4 and TRBJ1-3; the D gene is possibly TRBD1 (6 bases). The CDR3 has 16 residues. The V gene's germline CDR1 is SGHNT and CDR2 YYREEE (reference sequence). V dropped 2 bases and J dropped 0 bases, with 12 bases sitting between them. CDR3 sequence: CASSFSGVSSGNTIYF. For the CDR3, the DNA is TGTGCCAGCAGCTTCTCAGGGGTGAGCTCTGGAAACACCATATATTTT.

CDR3 nucleotide sequence: TGTGCCTACCGGGAAGGGAGCACAGATACGCAGTATTTT. It is translated as CAYREGSTDTQYF. The chain joins TRBV5-4 to TRBJ2-3; perhaps TRBD2 as D (5 bases). The germline gives CDR1 SGHNT, CDR2 YYREEE (reference sequence). Trimming took 10 bases from V and 0 from J, leaving 12 bases between them. The CDR3 has 13 residues.

This clone appeared a few times. CDR3 nucleotides: TGTGCCAGCAGTCGCGATAACAATGAGCAGTTCTTC. Translating gives CASSRDNNEQFF. V is TRBV6-6 and J is TRBJ2-1; D is uncertain. V lost 5 bases and J lost 5, with 7 bases in between. This CDR3 comprises 12 residues. Germline V lookup: CDR1 MNHNY, CDR2 SVGAGI (reference sequence).

The rearrangement joins TRBV20-1 to TRBJ1-1; the D is unclear. The CDR3 spans 11 residues. Germline loops: CDR1 DFQATT, CDR2 SNEGSKA (reference sequence). This chain's CDR3 is CTSKVGTEAFF. The CDR3 DNA reads TGCACCTCCAAAGTGGGCACTGAAGCTTTCTTT.

This chain links TRBV7-8 with TRBJ2-3; D possibly corresponds to TRBD2 (6 bases). V was cut by 5 bases and J by 1 base, with 13 bases left in between. The CDR3 contains 15 residues. Germline V gene sequence: CDR1 SGHVS, CDR2 FQNEAQ. The CDR3 sequence: CASSPGWGGTDTQYF. The CDR3 DNA reads TGTGCCAGCAGCCCGGGTTGGGGGGGCACAGATACGCAGTATTTT. Together with reference TRBV7-8 and TRBJ2-3, the CDR3 gives the full variable domain: GAGVSQSPRYKVAKRGQDVALRCDPISGHVSLFWYQQALGQGPEFLTYFQNEAQLDKSGLPSDRFFAERPEGSVSTLKIQRTQQEDSAVYLCASSPGWGGTDTQYFGPGTRLTVL.

The chain employs TRBV27 and TRBJ2-3; TRBD2 matches at 7 bases. CDR3 length: 15 amino acids. The V gene's germline CDR1 is MNHEY and CDR2 SMNVEV (reference sequence). With 4 bases clipped from V and 0 bases from J, the junction kept 4 bases outside the gene matches. The DNA of the CDR3 is TGTGCCAGCAGTTGGGGGAGGGGAAGCACAGATACGCAGTATTTT. This translates into CASSWGRGSTDTQYF.

This chain connects TRBV7-9 to TRBJ1-1; no reliable D call. This CDR3 comprises 13 residues. Trimming cost V 5 bases and J 3 bases, with 10 bases left between them. From germline, CDR1 is SEHNR and CDR2 FQNEAQ (reference sequence). The CDR3 loop is CASSVAGDTEAFF. The CDR3 coding sequence is TGTGCCAGCAGCGTCGCCGGGGACACTGAAGCTTTCTTT.